This is a list of T cell receptor beta chains from one sample in a study of shared clonotypes between healthy human individuals. The table came from immunoSEQ multiplex PCR; TCRdb's copy has only in-frame clones and leaves some out. This repertoire shows approximately 2.5 million clones, approximately 93% found once; its top ten account for roughly 0.39%. The sample comprised naive CD4+ T cells from PBMCs. Receptors originate from a young man in good health. Some clones in this sample may be carry-over from other donors' samples. The CDR3 runs from the conserved cysteine through the conserved F or W.

V gene: TRBV19
CDR3 protein: CASQDTGGIIVGQPQHF

V gene: TRBV7-3
CDR3 protein: CASSPGTVQETQYF

V gene: TRBV5-6
CDR3 protein: CASSSIYTNQPQHF

V gene: TRBV28
CDR3 protein: CASSLQGARNQPQHF

V gene: TRBV11-3
CDR3 protein: CASSLATGYATGELFF

V gene: TRBV6-5
CDR3 protein: CASSPSSLLVYF

V gene: TRBV7-2
CDR3 protein: CASSLGAQTGELFF

V gene: TRBV30
CDR3 protein: CAWSYRATNTIYF

V gene: TRBV28
CDR3 protein: CASSFATGGYKNIQYF

V gene: TRBV6-6
CDR3 protein: CASSYPDRDDEQYF

V gene: TRBV6-1
CDR3 protein: CASSAGQGGGDTQYF

V gene: TRBV13
CDR3 protein: CASSPRGSGNREYF

V gene: TRBV5-1
CDR3 protein: CASSGSPGTGDFYEQYF

V gene: TRBV2
CDR3 protein: CASSTDRESTIYF

V gene: TRBV14
CDR3 protein: CASSQGTNFGGYTF

V gene: TRBV6-6
CDR3 protein: CASSYSNVEQFF

V gene: TRBV7-9
CDR3 protein: CASSPGQGIYEQYF

V gene: TRBV18
CDR3 protein: CASSRPPQDNYGYTF

V gene: TRBV18
CDR3 protein: CASSPWAGSGDEQYF

V gene: TRBV10-3
CDR3 protein: CATCGSESTEAFF

V gene: TRBV5-1
CDR3 protein: CASSLGPQNIQYF

V gene: TRBV5-4
CDR3 protein: CASSSVYLSEAFF

V gene: TRBV30
CDR3 protein: CAWSVLDSLGSQQYF

V gene: TRBV9
CDR3 protein: CASSVGPTDLNNEQFF

V gene: TRBV6-4
CDR3 protein: CASSDGLGNTGELFF

V gene: TRBV7-9
CDR3 protein: CASSHNSGQETQYF

V gene: TRBV29-1
CDR3 protein: CSARLAGYNEQFF

V gene: TRBV18
CDR3 protein: CASSPPGQGNTEAFF

V gene: TRBV4-2
CDR3 protein: CASSHLDARSSYEQYF